Following are 28 T cell receptor beta chains from one sample sequenced in a study of blood T cell repertoires in COVID-19 (dated by TCRdb to the early 2020s). Library construction relied on the immunoSEQ multiplex PCR assay. TCRdb provides this immuneACCESS table in a form limited to in-frame rearrangements. Some clones are lacking; in checked studies, under half of them reflect an unresolved V gene, and why the rest are absent is not known. This sample has about 100,000 clones in its table, and roughly 88% of those were observed once. The top ten clones comprise approximately 5.3% of the sample. The sample was peripheral blood. These receptors were taken from a human donor in a cohort sampled during active COVID-19.

The gene calls are TRBV4-1 and TRBJ2-6, with 8 bases that match TRBD1. Germline V gives CDR1 MGHRA, CDR2 YSYEKL. J gave up 0 bases and V 1 base, and 17 bases lay outside the gene matches. The CDR3 runs to 22 residues. This chain's CDR3 is CASSQGRDRQATWASGANVLTF. The CDR3 DNA is TGCGCCAGCAGCCAAGGGAGGGACAGGCAAGCGACCTGGGCCTCTGGGGCCAACGTCCTGACTTTC.

V usage is TRBV5-4 and J usage is TRBJ2-7; 10 nucleotides match TRBD1. Germline CDR1 is SGHNT and CDR2 is YYREEE (reference sequence). V lost 4 bases to trimming and J lost 2 bases; unmatched junction nucleotides: 3. The CDR3 totals 14 residues. Here the CDR3 DNA reads TGTGCCAGCAGCGACGGACAGGGGGCCTACGAGCAGTACTTC. Its translation: CASSDGQGAYEQYF.

V is TRBV2 and J is TRBJ1-5; D gene unclear. The CDR3 runs 13 residues. The V and J ends lost 8 bases and 0 bases respectively, with 8 bases between them. Germline V CDR1 and CDR2: SNHLY, FYNNEI. The CDR3 DNA reads as TGTGCCAGCGGACGGGATAGCAATCAGCCCCAGCATTTT. Translation gives CASGRDSNQPQHF.

The rearrangement uses TRBV7-8 and TRBJ1-5; 9 bases map to TRBD1. The V and J ends lost 1 base and 2 bases, in that order; junction bases with no gene match: 3. From germline, CDR1 is SGHVS and CDR2 FQNEAQ. The CDR3 is 16 residues long. CDR3 nucleotides: TGTGCCAGCAGCTTAGATCGGACAGGGGGCAATCAGCCCCAGCATTTT. Protein sequence: CASSLDRTGGNQPQHF.

This chain uses TRBV3-1 (or the pseudogene TRBV3-2) with TRBJ2-3; possibly TRBD2 for D (6 bases). Germline CDR1 reads LGHDT; CDR2 reads YNNKEL (reference sequence). Trimming left V 2 bases short and J 1 base short, with 7 bases between. The CDR3 is made up of 14 amino acids. DNA for the CDR3: TGTGCCAGCAGCCAACCTAGCGGCACAGATACGCAGTATTTT. As protein: CASSQPSGTDTQYF.

The V and J genes are TRBV28 and TRBJ1-1; 8 bases align to TRBD1. Per the germline V gene, CDR1 is MDHEN and CDR2 is SYDVKM. V was clipped by 8 bases and J by 6 bases; unmatched bases: 20. The CDR3 covers 17 residues. The CDR3 nucleotides are TGTGCCAGCTATCAACCAGGGGGCAGGGGGAGAGTCGCTGAAGCTTTCTTT. Encoded protein: CASYQPGGRGRVAEAFF.

This rearrangement joins TRBV7-9 to TRBJ2-2; 8 bases agree with TRBD1. V was pared by 5 bases and J by 2 bases, with 7 bases of the junction left unmatched. The CDR3 is 16 residues long. Germline V gene lookup returns CDR1 SEHNR and CDR2 FQNEAQ (reference sequence). This CDR3 is CASSIITGGNTGELFF. CDR3 nucleotides: TGTGCCAGCAGCATTATAACAGGGGGTAACACCGGGGAGCTGTTTTTT.

The V call is TRBV27, the J call TRBJ1-6; tentative D call: TRBD1 (6 bases). The CDR3 has 18 residues. Germline CDR1 is MNHEY and CDR2 is SMNVEV (reference sequence). With 5 bases removed from V and 0 bases from J, the gap between germline ends came to 17 bases. DNA of the CDR3: TGTGCCAGCAGTAGCCACGGGGGGCCGAGCTCCTATAATTCACCCCTCCACTTT. Its translation is CASSSHGGPSSYNSPLHF.

The chain couples TRBV7-8 to TRBJ1-1; no clear D gene. V was trimmed by 7 bases and J by 5 bases, leaving 14 bases between them. The V gene's germline CDR1 is SGHVS and CDR2 FQNEAQ. The CDR3 contains 13 residues. This CDR3 reads CASTPVFGTEAFF. For the CDR3, the DNA is TGTGCCAGCACCCCAGTTTTCGGGACTGAAGCTTTCTTT.

The chain employs TRBV9 and TRBJ2-3; 11 bases line up with TRBD2. Germline assignment: CDR1 SGDLS and CDR2 YYNGEE. CDR3 length equals 16 residues. Trimming at V came to 0 bases and at J to 2 bases, leaving 2 bases not matched to a gene. CDR3 bases: TGTGCCAGCAGCGTAGAACTAGCGGGAGCCACAGATACGCAGTATTTT. Translated: CASSVELAGATDTQYF. The entire variable domain, with the rest obtained from reference TRBV9 and TRBJ2-3, is as follows: DSGVTQTPKHLITATGQRVTLRCSPRSGDLSVYWYQQSLDQGLQFLIQYYNGEERAKGNILERFSAQQFPDLHSELNLSSLELGDSALYFCASSVELAGATDTQYFGPGTRLTVL.

The V gene is TRBV15, the J gene TRBJ2-5, with D perhaps TRBD2 (6 bases). This CDR3 is 17 amino acids long. Between the trimmed V and J ends, which lost 0 bases and 5 bases, there was a span of 19 bases. CDR1 is LNHNV, CDR2 YYDKDF, per germline (reference sequence). The CDR3 coding sequence is TGTGCCACCAGCAGAGAGAGGGCGGGGTTTAGGTATGAGACCCAGTACTTC. This codes for CATSRERAGFRYETQYF.

J is TRBJ1-2 and V is TRBV5-1; D is perhaps TRBD1 (6 bases). The germline V gene encodes CDR1 SGHRS and CDR2 YFSETQ. Deletions cut 0 bases from V and 8 bases from J, with 11 bases between. The CDR3 runs 13 residues. The CDR3 loop reads CASSLDRASGYTF. In nucleotides, the CDR3 is TGCGCCAGCAGCTTGGACAGGGCTTCCGGCTACACCTTC.

This chain connects TRBV4-1 to TRBJ2-7; D is possibly TRBD2 (5 bases). The germline CDR1 and CDR2 sequences are MGHRA and YSYEKL. The CDR3 extends over 15 amino acids. V was trimmed by 6 bases and J by 7 bases, leaving 22 bases between them. CDR3: CASRKDLTNSGEQYF. The CDR3, as DNA: TGCGCCAGCAGGAAGGACCTTACCAATTCGGGAGAGCAGTACTTC.

The chain joins TRBV6-6 to TRBJ2-4; 9 nucleotides match TRBD1. The CDR3 totals 14 residues. Germline V gene data show CDR1 as MNHNY and CDR2 as SVGAGI (reference sequence). The J segment lost 8 bases and the V segment lost 7 bases, leaving 9 bases of the junction unmatched. Here the CDR3 DNA reads TGTGCCAGCATCACCGGGACAGGGAAGTACATTCAGTACTTC. Its protein product is CASITGTGKYIQYF.

The V and J genes are TRBV7-9 and TRBJ1-6, with unresolved D. From germline, CDR1 is SEHNR and CDR2 FQNEAQ (reference sequence). The CDR3 contains 15 residues. V lost 5 bases and J lost 9, with 17 bases in between. This CDR3 reads CASSRREGNFSPLHF. As DNA, the CDR3 is TGTGCCAGCAGCAGACGGGAGGGAAATTTTTCACCCCTCCACTTT.

This CDR3 reads CASSKTGETDTQYF. CDR3 nucleotide sequence: TGTGCCAGCAGTAAGACAGGGGAGACAGATACGCAGTATTTT. The V and J genes are TRBV28 and TRBJ2-3, with TRBD1 matching over 8 bases. The CDR3 extends over 14 amino acids. V trimming: 5 bases; J trimming: 3 bases; junction bases outside the gene matches: 4. Germline CDR1 reads MDHEN; CDR2 reads SYDVKM.

The CDR3 sequence is CAISGGREGHSREQFF. The CDR3, as DNA: TGTGCCATCAGTGGAGGCCGGGAGGGCCATTCAAGGGAGCAGTTCTTC. The chain couples TRBV10-3 to TRBJ2-1; 8 nucleotides agree with TRBD2. The trim removed 4 bases at V and 10 bases at J, leaving 15 bases unmatched. In germline, CDR1 is ENHRY, CDR2 SYGVKD. CDR3 length equals 16 residues.

This clone was observed a handful of times. The V and J genes are TRBV27 and TRBJ1-4, with 10 bases that match TRBD1. The CDR3 extends over 14 amino acids. Germline V gives CDR1 MNHEY, CDR2 SMNVEV (reference sequence). The junction had 7 bases not matched to a gene; V was cut back by 5 bases and J by 10 bases. The CDR3 reads CASSLTGGQLKLFF. The CDR3 DNA reads as TGTGCCAGCAGTCTGACAGGGGGCCAACTAAAACTGTTTTTT.

The rearrangement links TRBV23-1 to TRBJ2-6; tentatively, D is TRBD1 (5 bases). TRBV23-1 is an ORF, with its function uncertain. Between the trimmed V and J ends, which lost 0 bases and 2 bases, there was a span of 11 bases. The length of the CDR3 is 17 residues. The DNA of the CDR3 is TGCGCCAGCAGTCAATCAATTACCAGGGCTGGGGCCAACGTCCTGACTTTC. The encoded protein is CASSQSITRAGANVLTF.

The CDR3 coding sequence is TGTGCCAGCCGGGAGAACACTGAAGCTTTCTTT. This sequence encodes CASRENTEAFF. The chain uses TRBV28 and TRBJ1-1; D is ambiguous. V was shortened by 8 bases and J by 1 base, with 5 bases between the two germline ends. The CDR3 consists of 11 residues. Germline V CDR1 and CDR2: MDHEN, SYDVKM.

The chain has TRBV21-1 and TRBJ1-2. TRBV21-1 is an annotated pseudogene. The CDR3 has 14 residues. CDR3 loop: CASSKEGGDPAVGF. The CDR3 coding sequence is TGTGCCAGCAGCAAAGAGGGGGGGGACCCCGCTGTAGGCTTC.

The chain joins TRBV7-9 to TRBJ2-1; weak D call: TRBD1 (6 bases). Looked up from germline, CDR1 is SEHNR and CDR2 is FQNEAQ (reference sequence). CDR3 size: 15 residues. The ends were cut back, 4 bases at V and 2 bases at J, with 12 bases in the middle. Here the CDR3 reads CASSSGTPPYNEQFF. CDR3 coding DNA: TGTGCCAGCAGCTCCGGGACACCACCCTACAATGAGCAGTTCTTC.

The J gene is TRBJ2-2, the V gene TRBV15, with 8 bases fitting TRBD1. V shed 0 bases and J 7 bases; nucleotides not matched to a gene: 10. Germline V CDR1 and CDR2: LNHNV, YYDKDF (reference sequence). This CDR3 has 17 amino acids. The CDR3: CATSRDVPGGEGGELFF. The CDR3 bases are TGTGCCACCAGCAGAGATGTTCCAGGGGGCGAGGGCGGGGAGCTGTTTTTT.

DNA of the CDR3: TGTGCCAGCAGCGCAAAAGGACAGGCCATAGGCACCGGGGAGCTGTTTTTT. The encoded protein is CASSAKGQAIGTGELFF. This chain uses TRBV5-4 with TRBJ2-2; TRBD1 matches 7 bases. Trimming removed 4 bases from V and 4 bases from J; junction bases left unmatched: 13. Germline-derived CDR1 and CDR2 are SGHNT and YYREEE (reference sequence). The CDR3 spans 17 residues.

This clone was detected only once. The chain uses TRBV24-1 and TRBJ1-5, with 7 bases fitting TRBD1. J was trimmed by 4 bases and V by 5 bases; bases with no gene match: 10. The CDR3 extends over 16 amino acids. From germline, CDR1 is KGHDR and CDR2 SFDVKD. CDR3 sequence: CATSAPGGDSNQPQHF. CDR3 coding DNA: TGTGCCACCAGTGCCCCAGGTGGGGACAGTAATCAGCCCCAGCATTTT.

This sequence joins TRBV5-4 and TRBJ1-3; the match to TRBD1 covers 7 bases. The CDR3 sequence is 14 residues long. The V and J ends lost 2 bases and 5 bases, in that order; junction bases with no gene match: 4. Germline V gene lookup returns CDR1 SGHNT and CDR2 YYREEE (reference sequence). This chain's CDR3 is CASSFGTERNTIYF. The CDR3 DNA follows: TGTGCCAGCAGCTTCGGGACAGAGAGAAACACCATATATTTT.

CDR3 DNA sequence: TGTGCCAGCAGTTTAGCGTCGTGGTATGGCTACACCTTC. It is translated as CASSLASWYGYTF. The chain recombines TRBV28 with TRBJ1-2; no reliable D call. V gave up 2 bases and J gave up 5 bases, with 9 bases separating them. Germline V gene data show CDR1 as MDHEN and CDR2 as SYDVKM. This CDR3 contains 13 residues.

This clone was recorded only once. The chain employs TRBV18 and TRBJ2-1, with 8 bases aligning to TRBD2. CDR1 is KGHSH, CDR2 LQKENI, per germline. CDR3 size: 13 residues. Trimming removed 6 bases from V and 7 bases from J; junction bases left unmatched: 5. CDR3 coding DNA: TGTGCCAGCTCGACAGCGGGAGTGAATGAGCAGTTCTTC. Residues: CASSTAGVNEQFF. Looking up the rest from reference TRBV18 and TRBJ2-1 gives the full variable domain: NAGVMQNPRHLVRRRGQEARLRCSPMKGHSHVYWYRQLPEEGLKFMVYLQKENIIDESGMPKERFSAEFPKEGPSILRIQQVVRGDSAAYFCASSTAGVNEQFFGPGTRLTVL.